The next 13 T cell receptor beta chains were all read from a single sample in a study of OX40 agonist ivuxolimab in advanced cancers. Assay: immunoSEQ multiplex PCR; the TCRdb copy retains only in-frame clones and omits some. The sample lists about 34,000 clones; approximately 80% were seen once. The source was CD4+ or CD8+ T cells sorted from blood, collected in a trial of the OX40 agonist ivuxolimab. These receptors were obtained from an adult with an advanced solid tumor such as melanoma, head and neck, liver or kidney cancer.

The chain couples TRBV7-9 to TRBJ1-5; TRBD1 agrees at 10 bases. Germline V gene data show CDR1 as SEHNR and CDR2 as FQNEAQ (reference sequence). CDR3 length: 17 amino acids. Trimming removed 1 base from V and 7 bases from J; junction bases left unmatched: 10. The CDR3 spells CASSLDRDRGAGQPQHF. As DNA, the CDR3 is TGTGCCAGCAGCTTAGATCGGGACAGGGGCGCGGGACAGCCCCAGCATTTT.

The rearrangement uses TRBV5-4 and TRBJ1-6; tentative D call: TRBD1 (6 bases). The CDR3 consists of 15 residues. Per the germline V gene, CDR1 is SGHNT and CDR2 is YYREEE (reference sequence). V was cut by 5 bases and J by 12 bases, with 21 bases left in between. CDR3 loop: CASRVGPEGGIPLHF. DNA for the CDR3: TGTGCCAGCAGGGTGGGTCCGGAGGGGGGTATACCCCTCCACTTT.

J is TRBJ1-6 and V is TRBV6-6, with 8 bases matching TRBD1. The germline V gene has CDR1 MNHNY and CDR2 SVGAGI (reference sequence). There are 12 residues in the CDR3. Trimming cost V 8 bases and J 10 bases; bases outside gene matches: 4. CDR3 sequence (DNA): TGTGCCAGCGGGCAGGGGGCATCACCCCTCCACTTT. Its protein is CASGQGASPLHF.

The J gene is TRBJ1-1, the V gene TRBV6-1, with unresolved D. Germline V gives CDR1 MNHNS, CDR2 SASEGT. This CDR3 has 11 amino acids. V lost 9 bases and J lost 8, with 13 bases in between. The CDR3 DNA is TGTGCCAGTAGAAGTTACAAGGAAGCTTTCTTT. Protein: CASRSYKEAFF.

This clone was found once. This rearrangement joins TRBV9 to TRBJ1-2; D is undetermined. With 2 bases removed from V and 1 base from J, the gap between germline ends came to 9 bases. Per germline, CDR1 SGDLS and CDR2 YYNGEE. The CDR3 sequence is 14 residues long. CDR3 sequence: CASSVQSSNYGYTF. The CDR3 coding sequence is TGTGCCAGCAGCGTGCAGTCTAGTAACTATGGCTACACCTTC.

This clone has a handful of counts. The J gene is TRBJ2-3, the V gene TRBV2; the D call may be TRBD1 or TRBD2 (6 bases each). This CDR3 has 15 amino acids. Trimming removed 4 bases at V and 0 bases at J, with 11 bases between. Germline V gene data show CDR1 as SNHLY and CDR2 as FYNNEI. CDR3 sequence: CASSVYGGSTDTQYF. CDR3 DNA sequence: TGTGCCAGCAGTGTTTACGGGGGCAGCACAGATACGCAGTATTTT.

The sample holds a few counts of this clone. J is TRBJ2-3 and V is TRBV6-5; perhaps D is TRBD1 or TRBD2 (5 bases each). This CDR3 is built from 15 residues. Germline-derived CDR1 and CDR2 are MNHEY and SVGAGI. Trimming took off 6 bases at V and 0 bases at J, with 13 bases between the two ends. The CDR3 coding sequence is TGTGCCAGCAGCCCCGGGACGGTGAGCACAGATACGCAGTATTTT. This sequence encodes CASSPGTVSTDTQYF.

This rearrangement joins TRBV5-1 to TRBJ2-1; 8 bases align to TRBD1. Germline CDR1 reads SGHRS; CDR2 reads YFSETQ. J gave up 2 bases and V 0 bases, and 1 base lay outside the gene matches. CDR3 length: 15 residues. In DNA, the CDR3 is TGCGCCAGCAGCTTGGGGGGACAGGCCTACAATGAGCAGTTCTTC. As protein: CASSLGGQAYNEQFF.

V usage is TRBV5-4 and J usage is TRBJ1-1, with TRBD1 as a possible D gene (5 bases). The CDR3 has 15 amino acids. Germline CDR1 is SGHNT and CDR2 is YYREEE (reference sequence). Trimming removed 0 bases from V and 4 bases from J, with 13 bases in between. The CDR3 sequence is CASSLDSVGPTEAFF. The CDR3 DNA reads TGTGCCAGCAGCTTGGACTCCGTGGGACCCACTGAAGCTTTCTTT.

The chain couples TRBV11-2 to TRBJ1-1; D gene uncertain. The germline V gene has CDR1 SGHAT and CDR2 FQNNGV. The CDR3 contains 15 residues. V shed 5 bases and J shed 0 bases, with 13 bases lying between them. The CDR3 spells CASSARTVMNTEAFF. In DNA form, the CDR3 reads TGTGCCAGCAGCGCCCGGACGGTGATGAACACTGAAGCTTTCTTT.

The chain combines TRBV21-1 with TRBJ1-4; the D call in the table, TRBD1, was not verified against the DNA. TRBV21-1 is classified as a pseudogene. The CDR3 contains 15 residues. CDR3 DNA: TGTGCCAGCAGCAAAGGGGGACAGGGGAATGAAAAACTGTTTTTT. Translation gives CASSKGGQGNEKLFF.

The chain recombines TRBV19 with TRBJ2-7; a possible D gene is TRBD2 (6 bases). This CDR3 is built from 15 residues. CDR1 is LNHDA and CDR2 is SQIVND in the germline V gene (reference sequence). V shed 4 bases and J shed 0 bases, with 13 bases lying between them. The DNA for the CDR3 is TGTGCCAGTAGTACACGCGGGGCTAGCTCCTACGAGCAGTACTTC. It encodes CASSTRGASSYEQYF. Complete variable domain (other parts from reference TRBV19 and TRBJ2-7): DGGITQSPKYLFRKEGQNVTLSCEQNLNHDAMYWYRQDPGQGLRLIYYSQIVNDFQKGDIAEGYSVSREKKESFPLTVTSAQKNPTAFYLCASSTRGASSYEQYFGPGTRLTVT.

V usage is TRBV9 and J usage is TRBJ1-6; unclear D gene. Germline CDR1 SGDLS, CDR2 YYNGEE. V was trimmed by 3 bases and J by 2 bases, leaving 9 bases between them. The CDR3 consists of 15 residues. The CDR3 spells CASSETGTYNSPLHF. The CDR3 DNA sequence: TGTGCCAGCAGCGAAACCGGGACCTATAATTCACCCCTCCACTTT.